These T cell receptor beta chains were read from a single sample in a study of T-cell reconstitution after alpha-beta-depleted transplantation in children. TCRdb reanalysed the PCR reads using MiXCR and keeps one entry per CDR3 protein. The sample consists of some 110,000 distinct CDR3 sequences, about 9.4% of them appearing once. The source material was PBMCs, sampled before TCRalphabeta/CD19-depleted stem cell transplant. Receptors were obtained from a boy aged 2 to 9 with acute lymphoblastic leukemia, due to receive a stem cell transplant. Each CDR3 is given with its conserved first and last residue. The order of the fields is clone size, D gene, CDR3 length, J gene, V gene, CDR3 DNA, CDR3 protein. A D gene is named only where the DNA matches it firmly. Rows give clone size only sometimes, using once, few, many, or a class for an expanded clone.

>-|-|14|TRBJ1-4|TRBV5-1
TGCGCCAGCAGAATTGAAGTCAGTAATGAAAAACTGTTTTTT
CASRIEVSNEKLFF
>-|-|13|TRBJ1-1|TRBV6-5
TGTGCCAGCAGTTACTTTTCGGGCAATGAAGCTTTCTTT
CASSYFSGNEAFF
>many|-|14|TRBJ1-3|TRBV20-1
TGCAGTGCCCTACAGGAGAGATCTGGAAACACCATATATTTT
CSALQERSGNTIYF
>-|-|12|TRBJ2-1|TRBV18
TGTGCCAGCGCCTGGATACACAATGAGCAGTTCTTC
CASAWIHNEQFF
>few|-|14|TRBJ1-5|TRBV24-1
TGTGTAGTAACAGGAGGAGGTTGCGATCAGCCCCAGCATTTT
CVVTGGGCDQPQHF
>few|TRBD2|15|TRBJ2-5|TRBV7-9
TGTGCCAGCAGCTTATCGCAGCGGGAGTCGAAGACCCAGTACTTC
CASSLSQRESKTQYF
>-|-|15|TRBJ2-3|TRBV5-1
TGCGCCAGCAGCTTGGAGCACAGGGTGGAAGATACGCAGTATTTT
CASSLEHRVEDTQYF
>few|-|17|TRBJ2-7|TRBV19
TGTGCCAGTAGTATTGCCGGGACATCTGGATCTGCCTACGAGCAGTACTTC
CASSIAGTSGSAYEQYF
>few|TRBD2|17|TRBJ2-5|TRBV20-1
TGCAGTGCCGCTAGAGACAGGCTAGCGGGAATGGGAGAGACCCAGTACTTC
CSAARDRLAGMGETQYF
>few|TRBD2|17|TRBJ2-3|TRBV6-1
TGTGCCAGCAGTCCGGGACGGACTAGCGGGAGGACAGATACGCAGTATTTT
CASSPGRTSGRTDTQYF
>few|TRBD2|18|TRBJ2-4|TRBV27
TGTGCCAGCAGGGAGAGACTAGCGGGAGGCGCCCTAGCGGGCATTCAGTACTTC
CASRERLAGGALAGIQYF
>few|-|12|TRBJ2-7|TRBV6-6
TGTGCCAGCCAGGACGGACACTACGAGCAGTACTTC
CASQDGHYEQYF
>-|TRBD1|14|TRBJ1-2|TRBV5-6
TGTGCCAGCAGCTTGGGACAGGGGGCAGGTGGCTACACCTTC
CASSLGQGAGGYTF
>-|TRBD1|17|TRBJ2-2|TRBV25-1
TGTGCCAGCAGTGATCTGGGGTCGCAGGGGGAAGCCGGGGAGCTGTTTTTT
CASSDLGSQGEAGELFF
>few|-|10|TRBJ2-4|TRBV21-1
TGTGCCAGCAGCAAAGTGAGTTCGTACTTC
CASSKVSSYF
>-|TRBD1|15|TRBJ1-4|TRBV2
TGTGCCAGCCTCAACAGGGGAGCAACTAATGAAAAACTGTTTTTT
CASLNRGATNEKLFF
>few|-|12|TRBJ1-2|TRBV6-1
TGTGCCAGCAGTGATTCAGGGTATGGCTACACCTTC
CASSDSGYGYTF
>few|-|15|TRBJ2-7|TRBV5-1
TGCGCCAGCAGCTTGGCACTGGGGCTGCGCTACGAGCAGTACTTC
CASSLALGLRYEQYF
>few|TRBD2|16|TRBJ2-1|TRBV10-2
TGCGCCAGCAGTGGATTGACGGGAGGGGGGTACAATGAGCAGTTCTTC
CASSGLTGGGYNEQFF
>few|-|17|TRBJ2-1|TRBV3-1
TGTGCCAGCAGCCCCCATGGGTCAGCGACCTCCTACAATGAGCAGTTCTTC
CASSPHGSATSYNEQFF
>-|TRBD1|14|TRBJ2-7|TRBV18
TGTGCCAGCTCGCATGAACAGGGGTACTACGAGCAGTACTTC
CASSHEQGYYEQYF
>-|-|12|TRBJ2-1|TRBV6-2/TRBV6-3
TGTGCCAGCAGTCCCCATACGAATGAGCAGTTCTTC
CASSPHTNEQFF
>few|TRBD2|15|TRBJ2-1|TRBV20-1
TGCAGTGCCCAGCAAGCCCTAGCGGGAGGCGGTGAGCAGTTCTTC
CSAQQALAGGGEQFF
>few|TRBD2|17|TRBJ2-5|TRBV12-3/TRBV12-4
TGTGCCAGCACCCTACTCGTGGGGACCCCGGGGGGAGAGACCCAGTACTTC
CASTLLVGTPGGETQYF
>many|TRBD2|15|TRBJ2-7|TRBV20-1
TGCAGTGCAAGACTAGCGGGAGGGACCCGCTACGAGCAGTACTTC
CSARLAGGTRYEQYF
>many|-|14|TRBJ2-3|TRBV30
TGTGCCTGGAGCGCCAACGGGAAGGCAGATACGCAGTATTTT
CAWSANGKADTQYF
>few|-|14|TRBJ2-7|TRBV15
TGTGCCACCAGCAGAGTTGAGGGATCGCTGGAGCAGTACTTC
CATSRVEGSLEQYF
>few|TRBD1|15|TRBJ1-4|TRBV28
TGTGCCAGCAGTTTCCAGGGGGCGAGTAATGAAAAACTGTTTTTT
CASSFQGASNEKLFF